This TCR beta chain was recovered during a study of blood T cell repertoires in COVID-19. This CDR3 comprises 13 residues. Germline-derived CDR1 and CDR2 are SGHTA and FQGNSA. Trimming removed 1 base from V and 4 bases from J, with 7 bases in between. Profiled with immunoSEQ multiplex PCR; TCRdb holds only in-frame clones, not every one. Of fewer than 100,000 clones listed, 75% to 85% are singletons. This clonotype was obtained from a human donor in a cohort sampled during active COVID-19. This chain links TRBV7-2 with TRBJ1-1; TRBD1 is a possible D gene (5 bases). The sequenced material came from peripheral blood. CDR3: CASSLGGSTEAFF. The CDR3 nucleotides read TGTGCCAGCAGCTTAGGGGGCAGCACTGAAGCTTTCTTT. Complete variable domain (other parts from reference TRBV7-2 and TRBJ1-1): GAGVSQSPSNKVTEKGKDVELRCDPISGHTALYWYRQSLGQGLEFLIYFQGNSAPDKSGLPSDRFSAERTGGSVSTLTIQRTQQEDSAVYLCASSLGGSTEAFFGQGTRLTVV.